The rows below give T cell receptor beta chains drawn from one sample of a study of Graves' ophthalmopathy and Graves' hyperthyroidism. TCRdb reanalysed the multiplex PCR reads using MiXCR and keeps one entry per CDR3 protein. The data hold 500,000 to 800,000 distinct CDR3 sequences, with over 40% observed a single time. What was sequenced was peripheral blood. Every receptor here comes from an adult man with Graves' ophthalmopathy. Both conserved end residues are part of each CDR3. Each record gives: D gene, CDR3 length, clone size, J gene, V gene, CDR3 protein, CDR3 DNA. D genes are given only for firm matches. The listing skips clone size in some rows; elsewhere it reads once, few, many or a size class.

TRBD1 15 many TRBJ1-6 TRBV7-8 CAVKIRQGYNSPLHF TGTGCCGTGAAGATAAGACAGGGGTATAATTCACCCCTCCACTTT
NA 15 NA TRBJ1-2 TRBV19 CASSIGNAGNYGYTF TGTGCCAGTAGTATCGGGAACGCGGGTAACTATGGCTACACCTTC
NA 14 NA TRBJ2-6 TRBV6-1 CASSGSTGANVLTF TGTGCCAGCAGTGGATCGACGGGGGCCAACGTCCTGACTTTC
NA 16 NA TRBJ1-4 TRBV15 CATSTEWRSTNEKLFF TGTGCCACCAGCACTGAGTGGCGTTCAACTAATGAAAAACTGTTTTTT
TRBD2 13 NA TRBJ2-5 TRBV29-1 CSVRGGPQETQYF TGCAGCGTTCGCGGGGGGCCCCAAGAGACCCAGTACTTC
NA 14 NA TRBJ2-7 TRBV6-1 CASSEKPYGGEQYF TGTGCCAGCAGTGAAAAGCCCTACGGGGGCGAGCAGTACTTC
TRBD2 12 NA TRBJ2-5 TRBV29-1 CSVDASGEEEYF TGCAGCGTTGATGCAAGCGGGGAGGAGGAGTACTTC
NA 14 many TRBJ2-5 TRBV11-2 CASSLLGLQETQYF TGTGCCAGCAGCTTATTGGGACTCCAAGAGACCCAGTACTTC
TRBD1 15 NA TRBJ1-4 TRBV29-1 CSVDASGDRGEKLFF TGCAGCGTTGATGCAAGCGGGGACAGGGGTGAAAAACTGTTTTTT
NA 13 NA TRBJ2-7 TRBV16 CASSQFQAERQYF TGTGCCAGCAGCCAATTCCAGGCGGAGCGGCAGTACTTC
NA 15 many TRBJ2-5 TRBV9 CASSVTGTEGETQYF TGTGCCAGCAGCGTCACAGGGACGGAGGGGGAGACCCAGTACTTC
NA 15 few TRBJ2-7 TRBV9 CASSINWDKTYEQYF TGTGCCAGCAGCATCAACTGGGACAAAACCTACGAGCAGTACTTC
TRBD2 13 NA TRBJ2-2 TRBV12-3/TRBV12-4 CASRVAGYRELFF TGTGCCAGCAGGGTAGCGGGGTACCGGGAGCTGTTTTTT
NA 14 many TRBJ2-7 TRBV5-1 CASSLGFDRYEQYF TGCGCCAGCAGCTTGGGGTTCGACCGCTACGAGCAGTACTTC
NA 16 NA TRBJ2-3 TRBV25-1 CASSQGPGASTDTQYF TGTGCCAGCAGCCAAGGTCCCGGAGCTAGCACAGATACGCAGTATTTT
NA 15 few TRBJ1-1 TRBV7-8 CASSLTRTENTEAFF TGTGCCAGCAGCTTAACTCGGACAGAGAACACTGAAGCTTTCTTT
NA 15 NA TRBJ2-2 TRBV15 CATSSYSGVTGELFF TGTGCCACCAGCAGTTACTCCGGGGTAACCGGGGAGCTGTTTTTT
NA 15 NA TRBJ1-4 TRBV28 CASRDVGAGNEKLFF TGTGCCAGCAGGGACGTTGGGGCTGGAAATGAAAAACTGTTTTTT
TRBD2 14 few TRBJ2-7 TRBV9 CASSAGGTSYEQYF TGTGCCAGCAGCGCCGGGGGGACCTCCTACGAGCAGTACTTC
NA 12 many TRBJ1-1 TRBV9 CASSAGHSEAFF TGTGCCAGCAGCGCGGGACATTCTGAAGCTTTCTTT
NA 14 many TRBJ1-3 TRBV2 CASSSRDVGNTIYF TGTGCCAGCAGTTCCCGGGACGTCGGAAACACCATATATTTT
NA 19 many TRBJ2-7 TRBV15 CATSNRGFNSGSRSYEQYF TGTGCCACCAGCAACAGGGGGTTTAATAGCGGGAGTCGATCCTACGAGCAGTACTTC
TRBD1 15 NA TRBJ2-5 TRBV29-1 CSVEVIGQGAETQYF TGCAGCGTTGAAGTTATCGGACAGGGAGCGGAGACCCAGTACTTC
NA 11 few TRBJ2-2 TRBV10-3 CASRTRGELFF TGTGCCAGCAGGACGCGCGGGGAGCTGTTTTTT
TRBD1 20 once TRBJ1-1 TRBV5-1 CASSQEGSTTGGYPNTEAFF TGCGCCAGCAGCCAAGAGGGTAGCACGACAGGGGGCTACCCGAACACTGAAGCTTTCTTT
TRBD2 15 NA TRBJ2-5 TRBV11-2 CASRRGLGLDETQYF TGTGCCAGCAGGCGAGGACTAGGCCTAGATGAGACCCAGTACTTC
TRBD1 16 NA TRBJ2-7 TRBV7-2 CASSLGGGTGGVEQYF TGTGCCAGCAGCTTAGGGGGAGGGACAGGGGGCGTCGAGCAGTACTTC
NA 12 many TRBJ1-1 TRBV5-1 CASSIQGTEAFF TGTGCCAGCAGTATTCAGGGGACTGAAGCTTTCTTT
TRBD1 13 NA TRBJ1-2 TRBV14 CASSQGQGFGYTF TGTGCCAGCAGCCAGGGACAGGGGTTTGGCTACACCTTC
NA 14 NA TRBJ1-1 TRBV5-1 CASSLNPGGTEAFF TGCGCCAGCAGCTTAAACCCCGGAGGTACTGAAGCTTTCTTT
NA 15 NA TRBJ2-5 TRBV12-3/TRBV12-4 CDSSPQAGVGETQYF TGTGACAGCAGCCCCCAAGCAGGAGTGGGAGAGACCCAGTACTTC
TRBD1 15 NA TRBJ1-5 TRBV20-1 CSALNRGGSNQPQHF TGCAGTGCCCTGAACAGGGGCGGAAGCAATCAGCCCCAGCATTTT
NA 13 many TRBJ1-1 TRBV10-2 CASSERGSTEAFF TGCGCCAGCAGTGAACGGGGAAGCACTGAAGCTTTCTTT
TRBD1 15 many TRBJ2-7 TRBV9 CASSVGQGVSYEQYF TGTGCCAGCAGCGTTGGGCAGGGGGTCTCCTACGAGCAGTACTTC
NA 13 many TRBJ1-1 TRBV7-8 CASSLVLTGEAFF TGTGCCAGCAGCTTAGTATTAACAGGGGAAGCTTTCTTT
TRBD2 15 few TRBJ2-7 TRBV12-3/TRBV12-4 CASSLKAGGPDEQYF TGTGCCAGCAGTTTAAAGGCGGGAGGGCCCGACGAGCAGTACTTC
TRBD2 16 many TRBJ2-7 TRBV7-9 CASSLITSGRYYEQYF TGTGCCAGCAGCTTAATTACTAGCGGGAGATACTACGAGCAGTACTTC
TRBD1 16 NA TRBJ2-5 TRBV29-1 CSVEDVRGPTSWTQYF TGCAGCGTTGAAGACGTCAGGGGGCCCACAAGCTGGACCCAGTACTTC
NA 12 NA TRBJ2-1 TRBV7-9 CASSRGYNEQFF TGTGCCAGCAGCAGGGGATACAATGAGCAGTTCTTC
NA 12 many TRBJ1-1 TRBV7-9 CASSPYGIEAFF TGTGCCAGCAGCCCGTACGGGATTGAAGCTTTCTTT
NA 13 many TRBJ1-1 TRBV10-3 CAIRNSLSTEAFF TGTGCCATCAGGAACAGTCTTTCCACTGAAGCTTTCTTT
TRBD1 15 few TRBJ1-2 TRBV7-3 CASSQVTTGTYGYTF TGTGCCAGCAGCCAAGTTACGACAGGGACCTATGGCTACACCTTC
TRBD1 16 many TRBJ1-1 TRBV10-2 CASRTGQGGMNTEAFF TGCGCCAGCAGGACTGGACAGGGAGGGATGAACACTGAAGCTTTCTTT
TRBD1 15 many TRBJ2-6 TRBV10-3 CASRGTGAGANVLTF TGTGCCAGCAGGGGAACAGGGGCTGGGGCCAACGTCCTGACTTTC
NA 17 many TRBJ1-1 TRBV7-2 CASSPWGGGKRGTEAFF TGTGCCAGCAGCCCCTGGGGAGGCGGGAAACGGGGGACTGAAGCTTTCTTT
TRBD1 16 NA TRBJ1-2 TRBV11-2 CASSITDRSQGYGYTF TGTGCCAGCAGCATTACGGACAGGTCCCAGGGATATGGCTACACCTTC